This T cell receptor (beta chain) appears in the sequencing data of a study of Graves' ophthalmopathy and Graves' hyperthyroidism. This clonotype was detected many times. Transcripts of RNA were the source for amplifying TCR beta CDR3 regions. First-round RT-PCR used HTBI primers; second-round multiplex PCR followed. TCRdb re-analysed the multiplex PCR reads in MiXCR, keeping a single row per CDR3 protein. The sample lists more than 550,000 distinct CDR3 sequences; about 40% were seen once. V shed 0 bases, J shed 7 bases, and the junction held 7 bases outside the gene matches. This CDR3 has 15 amino acids. Looked up from germline, CDR1 is SQVTM and CDR2 is ANQGSEA.

This TCR was sampled from an adult man with Graves' ophthalmopathy. The sample comprised peripheral blood. The V gene is TRBV29-1, the J gene TRBJ2-5; TRBD2 agrees at 11 bases. As DNA, the CDR3 is TGCAGCGTTGAAGAGGTAGCGGGAGGGCCTGGGACCCAGTACTTC. Its protein product is CSVEEVAGGPGTQYF.